This T cell receptor (beta chain) was sequenced during a study of CD8 T cells in Susac syndrome. Germline CDR1 ENHRY, CDR2 SYGVKD. V was cut by 0 bases and J by 6 bases, with 14 bases left in between. The CDR3 runs to 15 residues. Reverse transcription of roughly 0.45 to 1 ug RNA was performed with random hexamers. immunoSEQ multiplex PCR amplified TCR beta CDR3 across 54 Vbeta, 13 Jbeta. TCRdb recomputed calls from the immunoSEQ multiplex PCR reads with MiXCR, one row per CDR3 protein. Of fewer than 250,000 distinct CDR3 sequences in the sample, approximately 93% were seen once. The T cells that were sequenced for TCR beta were CD8+ and CD4+ cells from blood. Negative magnetic isolation gave CD8+ and CD4+ cells; FACS enriched CD8+ TEMRA.

This chain uses TRBV10-3 with TRBJ1-2; D is uncertain. The sequenced sample was CD4+ T cells from PBMCs. This sequence originates from a human donor in good health. The CDR3 protein is CAISESMAEGNGYTF. CDR3 DNA sequence: TGTGCCATCAGTGAGTCGATGGCAGAGGGCAATGGCTACACCTTC.